A single sample is the source of the 23 T cell receptor beta chains below, sequenced in a study of regulatory T cells in long-lasting Graves disease (dated by TCRdb to the early 2020s). The label giving this sample's time point can be read as: newly diagnosed GD, antithyroid drugs for less than 3 months. RNA was extracted from PBMCs in TRIzol for both TCR sequencing and RNA sequencing. Library preparation was by multiplex PCR. Sequencing relied on an Illumina HiSeq 4000. TCR beta libraries were built with iRepertoire HTBI primers and Arm-PCR amplification of CDR3 regions. Starting from the raw public reads, TCRdb applied fastp trimming at Q25, assembled clones with MiXCR and retained in-frame beta chains. Each entry is one CDR3 protein sequence, shown with its most common DNA and genes. In all, the sample holds about 520,000 distinct CDR3 sequences, and about 11% of those were seen once. The ten largest clonotypes hold almost 9% of the sample.

The same sample was also used in a study of T cells in Graves' hyperthyroidism and ophthalmopathy.

Sequenced here: peripheral blood mononuclear cells (PBMCs), sampled at new diagnosis, from a patient treated with antithyroid drugs. The receptors originated from a young woman with Graves disease. Donor details come from another sample of the same person, matched by shared clones.

The chain uses TRBV5-5 and TRBJ1-2, with 11 bases that match TRBD1. V dropped 0 bases and J dropped 8; count of bases not matched to a gene: 9. The CDR3 is 16 residues long. Germline V CDR1 and CDR2: SGHKS, YYEKEE (reference sequence). The CDR3 sequence is CASSLAVGQGAEGYTF. DNA for the CDR3: TGTGCCAGCAGCTTGGCCGTAGGACAGGGGGCCGAAGGCTACACCTTC.

This clonotype was observed at least ten times. The chain couples TRBV20-1 to TRBJ2-7, with a possible D match to TRBD2 (5 bases). This CDR3 has 15 residues. Looked up from germline, CDR1 is DFQATT and CDR2 is SNEGSKA (reference sequence). Trimming removed 5 bases at V and 0 bases at J, with 17 bases between. The CDR3: CSAFFSGASSYEQYF. In DNA form, the CDR3 reads TGCAGTGCTTTCTTCAGCGGAGCGTCCTCCTACGAGCAGTACTTC.

V and J are TRBV20-1 and TRBJ2-7; weak D call: TRBD2 (6 bases). Germline V gene lookup returns CDR1 DFQATT and CDR2 SNEGSKA (reference sequence). This CDR3 comprises 16 residues. Deletions cut 5 bases from V and 4 bases from J, with 24 bases between. Written as DNA, the CDR3 is TGCAGTGCTGGGGGAGCGGGCCCGATAGTTACTTACGAGCAGTACTTC. Encoded protein: CSAGGAGPIVTYEQYF.

The chain combines TRBV6-1 with TRBJ2-7; 8 nucleotides align to TRBD2. This CDR3 contains 15 residues. Trimming took 0 bases from V and 4 from J; bases not matched to a gene: 5. CDR1 and CDR2 from the germline V gene are MNHNS and SASEGT. CDR3 in amino acids: CASSEAERERYEQYF. Here the CDR3 DNA reads TGTGCCAGCAGTGAAGCCGAGCGGGAGCGTTACGAGCAGTACTTC.

This clonotype was recorded many times. The chain combines TRBV11-3 with TRBJ2-3; 8 positions match TRBD2. Per the germline V gene, CDR1 is SGHNT and CDR2 is YENEEA. V shed 5 bases and J 0 bases; nucleotides not matched to a gene: 13. The CDR3 covers 18 residues. The CDR3 region has the DNA TGTGCCAGCAGCCCTGGGCCTAGCGGGTCCCTTAGCACAGATACGCAGTATTTT. Its translation is CASSPGPSGSLSTDTQYF. Full variable domain (missing parts from reference TRBV11-3 and TRBJ2-3): EAGVVQSPRYKIIEKKQPVAFWCNPISGHNTLYWYLQNLGQGPELLIRYENEEAVDDSQLPKDRFSAERLKGVDSTLKIQPAELGDSAVYLCASSPGPSGSLSTDTQYFGPGTRLTVL.

As DNA, the CDR3 is TGTGCCAGCAGCCATACTGCCGGCAATCAGCCCCAGCATTTT. Translated, it gives CASSHTAGNQPQHF. The genes are TRBV3-1 and TRBJ1-5; D remains ambiguous. Between the trimmed V and J ends, which lost 3 bases and 2 bases, there was a span of 8 bases. Germline V gives CDR1 LGHDT, CDR2 YNNKEL (reference sequence). The CDR3 is made up of 14 amino acids.

The V call is TRBV5-6, the J call TRBJ2-1, with 8 positions matching TRBD2. The CDR3 is made up of 15 amino acids. J was trimmed by 2 bases and V by 0 bases; bases with no gene match: 1. The germline V gene encodes CDR1 SGHDT and CDR2 YYEEEE. CDR3 sequence (DNA): TGTGCCAGCAGCTTGGGGACTAGCCCCTACAATGAGCAGTTCTTC. Its protein product is CASSLGTSPYNEQFF. Complete variable domain (other parts from reference TRBV5-6 and TRBJ2-1): DAGVTQSPTHLIKTRGQQVTLRCSPKSGHDTVSWYQQALGQGPQFIFQYYEEEERQRGNFPDRFSGHQFPNYSSELNVNALLLGDSALYLCASSLGTSPYNEQFFGPGTRLTVL.

This clonotype occurred many times. The CDR3 spells CASSYGGYTGELFF. The CDR3 DNA follows: TGTGCCAGCAGTTACGGCGGGTACACCGGGGAGCTGTTTTTT. V and J are TRBV6-2 or TRBV6-3 and TRBJ2-2, with D perhaps TRBD2 (5 bases). Germline V gives CDR1 MNHEY, CDR2 SVGEGT. The CDR3 spans 14 residues. V shed 2 bases and J shed 3 bases, with 7 bases lying between them.

In this sample, this clonotype turned up many times. The chain has TRBV15 and TRBJ1-5; no reliable D call. The CDR3 runs 14 residues. CDR1 is LNHNV and CDR2 is YYDKDF in the germline V gene (reference sequence). The V end was cut by 0 bases, the J end by 4 bases, with 7 bases between. The chain's CDR3 is CATSRDGGNQPQHF. The CDR3 coding sequence is TGTGCCACCAGCAGAGATGGAGGGAATCAGCCCCAGCATTTT.

This clonotype was counted at least ten times. The chain joins TRBV6-1 to TRBJ2-7; the D gene is possibly TRBD1 (6 bases). Germline assignment: CDR1 MNHNS and CDR2 SASEGT. Between the trimmed V and J ends, which lost 6 bases and 4 bases, there was a span of 10 bases. The CDR3 covers 12 residues. Here the CDR3 reads CASRDSHYEQYF. DNA for the CDR3: TGTGCCAGCAGGGACAGTCATTACGAGCAGTACTTC.

This clonotype has ten or more counts. This chain connects TRBV20-1 to TRBJ1-4, with 8 bases aligning to TRBD1. The CDR3 contains 14 residues. Per germline, CDR1 DFQATT and CDR2 SNEGSKA (reference sequence). The V and J ends lost 6 bases and 5 bases, in that order; junction bases with no gene match: 8. CDR3 sequence reads: CSAKRTGKNEKLFF. The CDR3 DNA reads TGCAGTGCCAAGAGGACAGGGAAGAATGAAAAACTGTTTTTT.

This clonotype was observed many times. The V and J genes are TRBV5-8 and TRBJ1-5, with D hard to call. Trimming left V 0 bases short and J 7 bases short, with 11 bases between. The CDR3 sequence is 14 residues long. Per germline, CDR1 SGHTS and CDR2 YDEGEE. The CDR3 DNA follows: TGTGCCAGCAGCTTGGTGGAGGGTTTGCAGCCCCAGCATTTT. It encodes CASSLVEGLQPQHF.

This clonotype was seen repeatedly, ten times or more. The V and J genes are TRBV30 and TRBJ2-5; no clear D gene. The germline CDR1 and CDR2 sequences are GTSNPN and SVGIG (reference sequence). V shed 2 bases and J shed 2 bases, with 6 bases lying between them. The CDR3 has 12 amino acids. CDR3 coding DNA: TGTGCCTGGAGTATGGGGCAAGAGACCCAGTACTTC. It encodes CAWSMGQETQYF.

This clonotype was recorded a few times. The chain carries TRBV15 and TRBJ2-1; D is undetermined. The CDR3 is 13 residues long. Germline V CDR1 and CDR2: LNHNV, YYDKDF (reference sequence). The V end was cut by 0 bases, the J end by 4 bases, with 4 bases between. CDR3 sequence reads: CATSRDWYNEQFF. The CDR3 nucleotides read TGTGCCACCAGCAGAGATTGGTACAATGAGCAGTTCTTC. Based on the CDR3 plus reference TRBV15 and TRBJ2-1, the full variable domain is DAMVIQNPRYQVTQFGKPVTLSCSQTLNHNVMYWYQQKSSQAPKLLFHYYDKDFNNEADTPDNFQSRRPNTSFCFLDIRSPGLGDTAMYLCATSRDWYNEQFFGPGTRLTVL.

This clonotype was seen ten or more times. The chain couples TRBV2 to TRBJ1-1; weak D call: TRBD1 (6 bases). Germline-derived CDR1 and CDR2 are SNHLY and FYNNEI. This CDR3 is built from 13 residues. With 8 bases removed from V and 0 bases from J, the gap between germline ends came to 10 bases. The CDR3: CASRGAVNTEAFF. CDR3 nucleotide sequence: TGTGCCAGCCGGGGGGCAGTGAACACTGAAGCTTTCTTT.

In its sample, this clonotype was seen many times. The chain combines TRBV6-5 with TRBJ2-1, with D perhaps TRBD1 or TRBD2 (6 bases each). Germline V CDR1 and CDR2: MNHEY, SVGAGI. V gave up 0 bases and J gave up 5 bases, with 17 bases separating them. The CDR3 totals 17 residues. CDR3 sequence reads: CASSYSPPRGLDNEQFF. Here the CDR3 DNA reads TGTGCCAGCAGTTACTCTCCCCCCCGGGGGCTGGACAATGAGCAGTTCTTC.

At least ten counts were recorded for this clonotype. The gene calls are TRBV11-3 and TRBJ2-1, with D tentatively TRBD1 (5 bases). The germline gives CDR1 SGHNT, CDR2 YENEEA. V lost 2 bases and J 0 bases, leaving 11 bases between the germline ends. This CDR3 has 16 residues. For the CDR3, the DNA is TGTGCCAGCAGCTTATGGGGCGCAAGCTCCTACAATGAGCAGTTCTTC. This codes for CASSLWGASSYNEQFF.

The chain is built from TRBV6-9 and TRBJ2-7, with D perhaps TRBD1 or TRBD2 (6 bases each). The CDR3 length is 15 residues. Germline assignment: CDR1 MNHGY and CDR2 SVAAGI. With 2 bases removed from V and 0 bases from J, the gap between germline ends came to 11 bases. CDR3: CASSYRGRSSYEQYF. The CDR3, as DNA: TGTGCCAGCAGTTATAGGGGGAGGAGCTCCTACGAGCAGTACTTC.

The chain carries TRBV6-1 and TRBJ2-1; 10 nucleotides agree with TRBD2. CDR3 size: 19 residues. V was pared by 5 bases and J by 1 base, with 14 bases of the junction left unmatched. Germline lookup yields CDR1 MNHNS and CDR2 SASEGT. CDR3 protein: CASSIFWLAGASSYNEQFF. The CDR3 bases are TGTGCCAGCAGTATATTTTGGCTAGCGGGAGCGTCATCCTACAATGAGCAGTTCTTC.

This clonotype was recorded many times. J is TRBJ2-3 and V is TRBV24-1; D is perhaps TRBD2 (6 bases). V lost 5 bases and J lost 5, with 16 bases in between. Germline V gene lookup returns CDR1 KGHDR and CDR2 SFDVKD. There are 15 residues in the CDR3. The CDR3 DNA reads as TGTGCCACCAGTGTCGGAGGGGCCCTGGGAGATACGCAGTATTTT. This translates into CATSVGGALGDTQYF.

This clonotype was seen ten or more times. The rearrangement joins TRBV9 to TRBJ2-7; TRBD1 might be the D (6 bases). Looked up from germline, CDR1 is SGDLS and CDR2 is YYNGEE. The CDR3 is 14 amino acids. V was clipped by 3 bases and J by 3 bases, with 13 bases between them. CDR3 loop: CASSATAGDYEQYF. In DNA form, the CDR3 reads TGTGCCAGCAGCGCCACTGCAGGGGACTACGAGCAGTACTTC. Full variable domain (missing parts from reference TRBV9 and TRBJ2-7): DSGVTQTPKHLITATGQRVTLRCSPRSGDLSVYWYQQSLDQGLQFLIQYYNGEERAKGNILERFSAQQFPDLHSELNLSSLELGDSALYFCASSATAGDYEQYFGPGTRLTVT.

This clonotype was counted only a few times. The V call is TRBV12-3 or TRBV12-4, the J call TRBJ1-3; a possible D gene is TRBD1 (6 bases). The CDR3 is 13 residues long. Trimming removed 8 bases from V and 4 bases from J, with 12 bases in between. CDR3 sequence: CASSRGAGNTIYF. The CDR3, as DNA: TGTGCCAGCTCGCGGGGGGCGGGAAACACCATATATTTT.

The CDR3 sequence is CATRKAGGLYEQYF. The CDR3 DNA is TGTGCCACGCGGAAAGCGGGAGGACTCTACGAGCAGTACTTC. The chain recombines TRBV12-3 or TRBV12-4 with TRBJ2-7; 9 positions match TRBD2. V dropped 10 bases and J dropped 3; count of bases not matched to a gene: 10. The CDR3 extends over 14 amino acids.